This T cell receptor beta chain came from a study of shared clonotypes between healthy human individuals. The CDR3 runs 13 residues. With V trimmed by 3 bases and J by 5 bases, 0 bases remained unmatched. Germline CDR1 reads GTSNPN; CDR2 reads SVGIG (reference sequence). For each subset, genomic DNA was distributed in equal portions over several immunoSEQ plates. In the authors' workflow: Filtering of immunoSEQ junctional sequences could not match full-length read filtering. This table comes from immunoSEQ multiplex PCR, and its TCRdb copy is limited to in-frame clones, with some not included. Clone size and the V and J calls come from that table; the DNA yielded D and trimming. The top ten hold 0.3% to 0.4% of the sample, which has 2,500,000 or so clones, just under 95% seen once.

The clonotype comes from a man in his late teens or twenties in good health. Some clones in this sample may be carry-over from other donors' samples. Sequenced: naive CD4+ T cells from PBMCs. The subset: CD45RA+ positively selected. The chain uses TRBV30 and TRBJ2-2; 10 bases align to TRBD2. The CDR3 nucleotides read TGTGCCTGGAGGACTAGCGGGACCGGGGAGCTGTTTTTT. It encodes CAWRTSGTGELFF.